This TCR beta chain is drawn from a study of identical twins. CDR1 is SGHAT and CDR2 is FQNNGV in the germline V gene. This CDR3 has 15 amino acids. V lost 1 base, J lost 0 bases, and 7 bases lay in between. The study, taken as a whole, reports: Partly confounded zero-insertion analyses could result from invariant MAIT and iNKT cells. Cross-sectional statistics underpinned the conclusions; the same donors were not followed.

Addition of a universal primer site occurred through template switching, and cDNA carried unique molecular identifiers. One entry per CDR3 protein results from TCRdb running MiXCR on the 5' RACE reads. The sample carries under 350,000 distinct CDR3 sequences, less than 9.5% recorded once. This clonotype was seen repeatedly, ten times or more. No antigen is known for it. The sample also formed part of further work on yellow fever vaccine responses in identical twins.

This receptor was taken from a woman aged 18-29 years in good health. The source material was CD8+ T cells sorted from blood. The chain combines TRBV11-2 with TRBJ1-5; no firm D call. The CDR3 is CASSLVDGSNQPQHF. In DNA, the CDR3 is TGTGCCAGCAGCTTAGTTGACGGTAGCAATCAGCCCCAGCATTTT.